Here is one T cell receptor (beta chain) with its context. These data come from a study of blood T cell repertoires in COVID-19. For the study at large: Specimens from acute and convalescent COVID-19 originated in the United States, Italy and Spain.

In the study's own analysis: Cell counts per sample came from amplifying reference gene primers. This table comes from immunoSEQ multiplex PCR, and its TCRdb copy is limited to in-frame clones, with some not included. V, J and clone size were drawn from that table, and D and trimming were deduced from the DNA. Of under 45,000 clones listed, around 86% were seen once; the top ten hold just under 8.5%. With 5 bases clipped from V and 8 bases from J, the junction kept 9 bases outside the gene matches. Germline CDR1 reads SGHTA; CDR2 reads FQGTGA. This CDR3 comprises 14 residues. This chain connects TRBV7-3 to TRBJ2-4; 7 nucleotides agree with TRBD1. The sample consisted of peripheral blood. The sequence was collected from a man in his sixties with active COVID-19. CDR3 in DNA: TGTGCCAGCAGCGCAAGGGGACAGAGGGACATTCAGTACTTC. This translates into CASSARGQRDIQYF.